One sample yielded the 8 T cell receptor beta chains listed below, sequenced in a study of T cell clones after liver transplantation. Clones were read by immunoSEQ multiplex PCR, and TCRdb kept only the in-frame ones, dropping some. The sample comprises about 70,000 clones, roughly 80% of which are singletons, and roughly 0.87% rests with the top ten. The specimen comprised CD4+ T cells from blood, sampled 12 months after liver transplant. These receptors were collected from a human patient who received a liver transplant. Some T cells may be supplied by the graft donor.

This sequence joins TRBV28 and TRBJ1-1; 9 bases align to TRBD1. The length of the CDR3 is 15 residues. The germline V gene has CDR1 MDHEN and CDR2 SYDVKM. The trim removed 3 bases at V and 5 bases at J, leaving 7 bases unmatched. The CDR3 bases are TGTGCCAGCAGTTTCGTCGGACAGGGGCGGACTGAAGCTTTCTTT. It translates to CASSFVGQGRTEAFF.

This chain joins TRBV28 and TRBJ1-5; the D is unclear. Germline CDR1 is MDHEN and CDR2 is SYDVKM. This CDR3 has 12 residues. The DNA for the CDR3 is TGTGGCAGTCACCCCCCCAATGGGCCCCAGCATTTT. This gives the protein CGSHPPNGPQHF.

The chain combines TRBV5-1 with TRBJ2-1, with 12 bases matching TRBD1. Germline CDR1 SGHRS, CDR2 YFSETQ. The CDR3 loop spans 21 amino acids. V shed 0 bases, J shed 3 bases, and the junction held 16 bases outside the gene matches. In DNA form, the CDR3 reads TGCGCCAGCAGCTTGGCCGTTCCGGGACAGGGGGCCTTTTGGGACTACAATGAGCAGTTCTTC. Amino acids: CASSLAVPGQGAFWDYNEQFF.

This clone was seen at least ten times. This chain connects TRBV6-5 to TRBJ1-1; D call uncertain. This CDR3 region has 15 residues. Trimming took 2 bases from V and 0 from J, leaving 10 bases between them. Per the germline V gene, CDR1 is MNHEY and CDR2 is SVGAGI. The CDR3 nucleotides are TGTGCCAGCAGTTACAGGAATTTCATGAACACTGAAGCTTTCTTT. Translated: CASSYRNFMNTEAFF.

The chain employs TRBV11-3 and TRBJ2-1, with TRBD2 identical over 12 bases. CDR1 SGHNT and CDR2 YENEEA come from the germline V gene. This CDR3 contains 17 residues. The junction had 7 bases not matched to a gene; V was cut back by 1 base and J by 6 bases. The CDR3 here is CASSLGASGRASNEQFF. The CDR3 bases are TGTGCCAGCAGCTTAGGGGCTAGCGGGAGGGCATCCAATGAGCAGTTCTTC.

The chain employs TRBV9 and TRBJ2-2, with 11 bases lining up with TRBD2. V shed 0 bases, J shed 4 bases, and the junction held 5 bases outside the gene matches. Germline V lookup: CDR1 SGDLS, CDR2 YYNGEE. CDR3 length: 17 residues. CDR3 in DNA: TGTGCCAGCAGCGTAGGGAAAGGGACTAGCGGCACCGGGGAGCTGTTTTTT. Translation gives CASSVGKGTSGTGELFF.

V is TRBV4-1 and J is TRBJ1-4; D remains ambiguous. The CDR3 runs 13 residues. Germline V gene sequence: CDR1 MGHRA, CDR2 YSYEKL. V lost 4 bases to trimming and J lost 8 bases, with 11 bases between them. The CDR3 sequence: CASSPTVAEKLFF. DNA of the CDR3: TGCGCCAGCAGCCCGACCGTAGCGGAAAAACTGTTTTTT.

The DNA of the CDR3 is TGTGCCAGCAGCTTGTTGGCCGGGAGCTCCTACGAGCAGTACTTC. Amino acids: CASSLLAGSSYEQYF. This rearrangement joins TRBV11-2 to TRBJ2-7; maybe TRBD2 (6 bases). The V gene lost 3 bases and the J gene lost 0 bases, with 12 bases spanning the gap. This CDR3 has 15 amino acids. The germline CDR1 and CDR2 sequences are SGHAT and FQNNGV.